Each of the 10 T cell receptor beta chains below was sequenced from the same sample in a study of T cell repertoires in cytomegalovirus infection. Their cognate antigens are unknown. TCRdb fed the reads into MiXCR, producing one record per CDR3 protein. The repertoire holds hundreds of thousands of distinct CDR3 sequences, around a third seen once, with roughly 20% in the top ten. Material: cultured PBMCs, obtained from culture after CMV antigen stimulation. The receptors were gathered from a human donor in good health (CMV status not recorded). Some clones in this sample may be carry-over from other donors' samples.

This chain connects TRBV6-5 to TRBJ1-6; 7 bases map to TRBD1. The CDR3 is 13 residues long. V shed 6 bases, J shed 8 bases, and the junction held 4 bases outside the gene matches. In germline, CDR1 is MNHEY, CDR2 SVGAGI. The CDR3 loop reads CASSGTVYSPLHF. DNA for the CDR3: TGTGCCAGCAGCGGGACAGTATATTCACCCCTCCACTTT.

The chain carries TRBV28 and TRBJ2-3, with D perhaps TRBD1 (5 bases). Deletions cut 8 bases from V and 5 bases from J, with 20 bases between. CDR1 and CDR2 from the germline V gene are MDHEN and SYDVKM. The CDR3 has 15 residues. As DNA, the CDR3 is TGTGCCAGCCCCCCCCAGGGATTGGTGATAGATACGCAGTATTTT. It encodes CASPPQGLVIDTQYF. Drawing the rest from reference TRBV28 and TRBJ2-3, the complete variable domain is DVKVTQSSRYLVKRTGEKVFLECVQDMDHENMFWYRQDPGLGLRLIYFSYDVKMKEKGDIPEGYSVSREKKERFSLILESASTNQTSMYLCASPPQGLVIDTQYFGPGTRLTVL.

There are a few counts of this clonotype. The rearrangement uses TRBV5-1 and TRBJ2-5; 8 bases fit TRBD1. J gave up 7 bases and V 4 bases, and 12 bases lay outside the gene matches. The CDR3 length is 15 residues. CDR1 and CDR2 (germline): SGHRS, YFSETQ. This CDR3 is CASSQQDRDWGTQYF. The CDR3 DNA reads TGCGCCAGCAGCCAGCAGGACAGGGACTGGGGGACCCAGTACTTC.

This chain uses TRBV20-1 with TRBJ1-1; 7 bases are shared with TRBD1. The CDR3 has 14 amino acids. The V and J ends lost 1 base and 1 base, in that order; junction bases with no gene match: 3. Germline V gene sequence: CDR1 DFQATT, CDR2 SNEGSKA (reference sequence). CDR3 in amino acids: CSARAWDRNTEAFF. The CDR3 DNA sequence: TGCAGTGCTAGAGCTTGGGACAGGAACACTGAAGCTTTCTTT.

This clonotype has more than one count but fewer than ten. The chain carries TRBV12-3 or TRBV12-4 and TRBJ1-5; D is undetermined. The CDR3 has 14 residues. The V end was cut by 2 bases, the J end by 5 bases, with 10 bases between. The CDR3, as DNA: TGTGCCAGCAGTTTATGGGCCCCTTATCAGCCCCAGCATTTT. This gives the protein CASSLWAPYQPQHF.

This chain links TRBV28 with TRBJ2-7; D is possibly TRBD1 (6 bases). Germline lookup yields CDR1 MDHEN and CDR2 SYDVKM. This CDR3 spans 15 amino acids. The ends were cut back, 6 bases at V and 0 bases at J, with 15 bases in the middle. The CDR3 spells CASRHSGQPSYEQYF. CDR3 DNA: TGTGCCAGCAGACATTCGGGACAACCCTCCTACGAGCAGTACTTC.

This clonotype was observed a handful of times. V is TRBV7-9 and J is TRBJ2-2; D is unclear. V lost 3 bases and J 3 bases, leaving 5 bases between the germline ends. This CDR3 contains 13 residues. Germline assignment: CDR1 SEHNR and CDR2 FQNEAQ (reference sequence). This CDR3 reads CASSFMDTGELFF. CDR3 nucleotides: TGTGCCAGCAGCTTCATGGACACCGGGGAGCTGTTTTTT.

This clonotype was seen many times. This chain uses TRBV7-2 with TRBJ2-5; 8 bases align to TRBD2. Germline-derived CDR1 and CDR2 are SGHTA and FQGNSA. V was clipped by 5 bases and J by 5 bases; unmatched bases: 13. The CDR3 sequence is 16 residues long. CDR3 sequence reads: CASSPGVSGRGETQYF. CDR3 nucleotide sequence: TGTGCCAGCAGCCCAGGAGTGAGCGGGAGAGGGGAGACCCAGTACTTC.

The CDR3 loop is CASSFTGIHEQFF. In DNA, the CDR3 is TGTGCCAGCAGCTTCACAGGTATCCATGAGCAGTTCTTC. This rearrangement joins TRBV5-4 to TRBJ2-1; TRBD1 might be the D (5 bases). The V gene's germline CDR1 is SGHNT and CDR2 YYREEE (reference sequence). The CDR3 has 13 amino acids. The V end was cut by 2 bases, the J end by 8 bases, with 11 bases between.

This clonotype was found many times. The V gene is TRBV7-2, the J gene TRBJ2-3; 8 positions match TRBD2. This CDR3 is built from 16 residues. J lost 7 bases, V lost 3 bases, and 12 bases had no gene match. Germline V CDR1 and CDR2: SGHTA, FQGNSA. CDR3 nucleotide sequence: TGTGCCAGCAGCTTTTTGCCCCGGGAGGGCACGAATACGCAGTATTTT. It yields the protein CASSFLPREGTNTQYF.